Listed below are T cell receptor beta chains from one sample, sequenced in a study of T cells in Graves' hyperthyroidism and ophthalmopathy. A single record per CDR3 protein comes from TCRdb applying MiXCR to the multiplex PCR reads. The table shows roughly 500,000 distinct CDR3 sequences, with 46% occurring only once. The sample consisted of peripheral blood or thyroid tissue (not recorded which). Receptors originate from an adult woman with Graves' disease, either hyperthyroidism or ophthalmopathy (not recorded which). The CDR3 runs from the conserved cysteine through the conserved F or W. A D gene is named only where the DNA matches it firmly. For some rows the clone size is stated as once, few or many, or as a class when expanded; others skip it.

TRBJ2-5 | TRBV25-1 | TRBD2 | many | CASSEFAVASGSEETQYF | TGTGCCAGCAGTGAATTTGCGGTGGCTAGCGGGTCCGAAGAGACCCAGTACTTC
TRBJ2-7 | TRBV2 | TRBD2 | . | CASSVREGPYEQYF | TGTGCCAGCAGTGTTCGGGAGGGCCCTTACGAGCAGTACTTC
TRBJ2-7 | TRBV20-1 | . | many | CSARDPLGRDTYEQYF | TGCAGTGCTAGAGACCCTCTGGGTAGGGATACCTACGAGCAGTACTTC
TRBJ2-7 | TRBV11-2 | TRBD1 | many | CASRSPGTVPYEQYF | TGTGCCAGCAGATCCCCCGGGACAGTACCGTACGAGCAGTACTTC
TRBJ1-1 | TRBV20-1 | . | . | CSARTVMNTEAFF | TGCAGTGCTCGGACGGTGATGAACACTGAAGCTTTCTTT
TRBJ1-5 | TRBV24-1 | . | few | CATSGGGPQHF | TGTGCCACCAGTGGAGGGGGACCCCAGCATTTT
TRBJ1-6 | TRBV29-1 | . | . | CSVKETNDNSPLHF | TGCAGCGTTAAAGAGACAAACGATAATTCACCCCTCCACTTT
TRBJ1-4 | TRBV20-1 | TRBD1 | . | CSARDRDRNQATNEKLFF | TGCAGTGCTAGAGATCGGGACAGAAACCAGGCAACTAATGAAAAACTGTTTTTT
TRBJ2-7 | TRBV7-9 | . | few | CASGQDRAQSYEQYF | TGTGCCAGCGGCCAAGATAGGGCGCAATCCTACGAGCAGTACTTC
TRBJ2-7 | TRBV28 | TRBD1 | . | CASSTRDSLRGQYF | TGTGCCAGCAGTACCCGGGACAGCCTACGCGGGCAGTACTTC
TRBJ2-7 | TRBV6-1 | . | many | CASSEIHEQYF | TGTGCCAGCAGTGAAATCCACGAGCAGTACTTC
TRBJ1-2 | TRBV7-2 | . | many | CASSPPGYYGYTF | TGTGCCAGCAGCCCCCCGGGGTACTATGGCTACACCTTC
TRBJ2-2 | TRBV2 | . | . | CASSDRRDSGELFF | TGTGCCAGCAGCGACCGGAGGGATTCCGGGGAGCTGTTTTTT
TRBJ1-5 | TRBV10-3 | . | few | CAISESRQYSNQPQHF | TGTGCCATCAGTGAGTCGCGGCAGTATAGCAATCAGCCCCAGCATTTT
TRBJ2-7 | TRBV10-3 | . | few | CAISAQGYEQYF | TGTGCCATCAGTGCGCAGGGCTACGAGCAGTACTTC
TRBJ2-5 | TRBV11-2 | TRBD2 | . | CASSLMGLAGALETQYF | TGTGCCAGCAGCTTAATGGGACTAGCGGGAGCTCTGGAGACCCAGTACTTC
TRBJ1-1 | TRBV19 | . | many | CASSIEASRNTEAFF | TGTGCCAGTAGTATTGAGGCGTCTCGGAACACTGAAGCTTTCTTT
TRBJ2-2 | TRBV2 | TRBD1 | many | CASKRTGESGELFF | TGTGCCAGCAAAAGGACAGGGGAATCCGGGGAGCTGTTTTTT
TRBJ2-7 | TRBV7-9 | . | many | CASSPTGPYFYEQYF | TGTGCCAGCAGCCCTACAGGGCCGTACTTCTACGAGCAGTACTTC
TRBJ1-1 | TRBV7-9 | . | . | CASSHPHRGRETEAFF | TGTGCCAGCAGCCATCCGCACCGGGGCCGGGAAACTGAAGCTTTCTTT
TRBJ1-5 | TRBV2 | . | . | CASSDPTGYNEPQHF | TGTGCCAGCAGTGACCCGACAGGCTACAATGAGCCCCAGCATTTT
TRBJ2-7 | TRBV6-2/TRBV6-3 | . | many | CASSYFGEAYEQYF | TGTGCCAGCAGTTACTTCGGGGAAGCCTACGAGCAGTACTTC
TRBJ2-2 | TRBV7-9 | TRBD2 | many | CASTPSGTSGAGELFF | TGTGCCAGCACTCCCTCCGGGACTAGCGGGGCCGGGGAGCTGTTTTTT
TRBJ1-4 | TRBV6-1 | . | . | CASTPFGDELFF | TGTGCCAGCACTCCGTTCGGGGACGAACTGTTTTTT
TRBJ1-1 | TRBV5-1 | . | many | CASSEGVEGPNTEAFF | TGCGCCAGCAGTGAGGGAGTGGAGGGGCCGAACACTGAAGCTTTCTTT
TRBJ1-1 | TRBV7-9 | . | many | CASGEGTEAFF | TGTGCCAGCGGTGAGGGCACTGAAGCTTTCTTT
TRBJ2-5 | TRBV7-2 | TRBD1 | . | CASSARGPETQYF | TGTGCCAGCAGCGCCAGGGGGCCGGAGACCCAGTACTTC
TRBJ1-3 | TRBV9 | . | . | CASSDPISGNTIYF | TGTGCCAGCAGCGATCCGATCTCTGGAAACACCATATATTTT
TRBJ1-1 | TRBV29-1 | . | few | CSVDRDYPREAFF | TGCAGCGTTGACCGGGACTACCCCCGCGAAGCTTTCTTT
TRBJ2-7 | TRBV12-3/TRBV12-4 | . | . | CASSPNRVDEQYF | TGTGCCAGCAGTCCCAACAGGGTCGACGAGCAGTACTTC
TRBJ1-4 | TRBV6-1 | . | few | CASSEPGPNEKLFF | TGTGCCAGCAGTGAACCGGGACCCAATGAAAAACTGTTTTTT
TRBJ2-7 | TRBV5-1 | . | many | CASSRRGGEDEQYF | TGCGCCAGCAGCCGGAGAGGAGGGGAGGACGAGCAGTACTTC
TRBJ1-5 | TRBV7-2 | . | many | CASSSSGRNQPQHF | TGTGCCAGCAGCTCCTCAGGTCGCAATCAGCCCCAGCATTTT
TRBJ1-1 | TRBV15 | . | . | CATSSGGRENTEAFF | TGTGCCACCAGCAGTGGGGGACGAGAGAACACTGAAGCTTTCTTT
TRBJ2-5 | TRBV7-9 | . | many | CASSFRQDRVLETQYF | TGTGCCAGCAGCTTCCGTCAGGACAGAGTATTAGAGACCCAGTACTTC
TRBJ1-2 | TRBV14 | . | many | CASSPRNGDGYTF | TGTGCCAGCAGCCCAAGAAATGGGGACGGCTACACCTTC
TRBJ1-4 | TRBV2 | . | many | CASSDSIGQSFNEKLFF | TGTGCCAGCAGTGATAGTATCGGACAGAGCTTTAATGAAAAACTGTTTTTT
TRBJ2-7 | TRBV29-1 | TRBD1 | few | CSVGTVTYEQYF | TGCAGCGTGGGGACAGTTACCTACGAGCAGTACTTC
TRBJ2-7 | TRBV7-8 | . | once | CASSPHRLQGQYF | TGTGCCAGCAGCCCCCACAGGCTCCAGGGGCAGTACTTC
TRBJ1-5 | TRBV6-4 | . | many | CASSDRGADQPQHF | TGTGCCAGCAGTGACAGAGGGGCTGATCAGCCCCAGCATTTT
TRBJ1-2 | TRBV5-8 | TRBD1 | . | CASSWTGANGYTF | TGTGCCAGCAGCTGGACAGGGGCCAATGGCTACACCTTC
TRBJ1-5 | TRBV30 | . | . | CAWSRGGRNQPQHF | TGTGCCTGGAGTCGCGGGGGCCGCAATCAGCCCCAGCATTTT
TRBJ2-5 | TRBV2 | TRBD1 | once | CASIETGGNQPQYF | TGTGCCAGCATCGAGACAGGGGGGAATCAGCCCCAGTACTTC
TRBJ2-7 | TRBV29-1 | . | . | CSSGEEQYF | TGCAGCTCCGGGGAGGAGCAGTACTTC
TRBJ2-5 | TRBV11-3 | TRBD1 | . | CASRRQGRSETQYF | TGTGCCAGCAGAAGACAGGGGAGGTCAGAGACCCAGTACTTC
TRBJ2-5 | TRBV6-1 | TRBD1 | many | CASSGGTGGVETQYF | TGTGCCAGCAGTGGAGGGACAGGGGGCGTTGAGACCCAGTACTTC
TRBJ1-5 | TRBV5-4 | . | . | CASSLQDRREPQHF | TGTGCCAGCAGCTTGCAGGACAGAAGGGAGCCCCAGCATTTT
TRBJ1-1 | TRBV6-5 | . | many | CASSLDQGMNTEAFF | TGTGCCAGCAGTCTTGATCAGGGTATGAACACTGAAGCTTTCTTT
TRBJ1-1 | TRBV5-1 | . | many | CASSPKMNTEAFF | TGCGCCAGCAGCCCGAAGATGAACACTGAAGCTTTCTTT
TRBJ1-1 | TRBV5-5 | . | many | CASSLGVSTEAFF | TGTGCCAGCAGCCTCGGGGTTAGTACTGAAGCTTTCTTT
TRBJ2-1 | TRBV9 | . | . | CASSRGTIEQFF | TGTGCCAGCAGTAGAGGGACCATTGAGCAGTTCTTC
TRBJ2-5 | TRBV11-2 | . | . | CASSTEGQETQYF | TGTGCCAGCAGCACCGAGGGGCAAGAGACCCAGTACTTC
TRBJ1-4 | TRBV30 | . | few | CAWSRGGKEKLFF | TGTGCCTGGAGCCGGGGGGGCAAAGAAAAACTGTTTTTT
TRBJ1-1 | TRBV4-1 | . | . | CASSRSNVGGTEAFF | TGCGCCAGCAGCCGAAGTAATGTGGGGGGCACTGAAGCTTTCTTT
TRBJ1-5 | TRBV7-2 | . | many | CASSPQVGSNQPQHF | TGTGCCAGCAGCCCTCAGGTTGGGAGCAATCAGCCCCAGCATTTT
TRBJ1-5 | TRBV20-1 | . | many | CSASPGAVGYSNQPQHF | TGCAGTGCTAGCCCGGGGGCGGTGGGTTATAGCAATCAGCCCCAGCATTTT
TRBJ1-1 | TRBV7-8 | . | . | CASISRGKGNTEAFF | TGTGCCAGCATAAGCAGGGGAAAGGGGAACACTGAAGCTTTCTTT
TRBJ2-6 | TRBV29-1 | TRBD2 | . | CSVDLAGVYGANVLTF | TGCAGCGTTGATCTAGCGGGAGTGTACGGGGCCAACGTCCTGACTTTC
TRBJ1-1 | TRBV27 | . | . | CASSPGTAGTEAFF | TGTGCCAGCAGTCCGGGAACAGCGGGCACTGAAGCTTTCTTT